Below are 30 T cell receptor beta chains sequenced from a single sample in a study of control samples from healthy donors and cancer patients. Some clones are missing from TCRdb's copy, which holds only in-frame ones; the method was immunoSEQ multiplex PCR. The sample has some 200,000 clones; just under 95% are singletons. Sequencing was performed on blood. These receptors were collected from a man over 45 in good health.

This clone has more than one count but fewer than ten. This rearrangement joins TRBV7-2 to TRBJ1-2; 7 nucleotides match TRBD1. Germline CDR1 and CDR2: SGHTA and FQGNSA. The CDR3 loop spans 13 amino acids. V trimming: 6 bases; J trimming: 4 bases; junction bases outside the gene matches: 5. The CDR3 coding sequence is TGTGCCAGCAGTACCGGGACAGTCTATGGCTACACCTTC. Translation: CASSTGTVYGYTF.

The V and J genes are TRBV28 and TRBJ1-4; tentatively, D is TRBD1 (5 bases). Germline CDR1 and CDR2: MDHEN and SYDVKM. This CDR3 is 13 amino acids long. V was cut by 4 bases and J by 4 bases, with 7 bases left in between. Written as DNA, the CDR3 is TGTGCCAGCAGTTCGGGACTTAATGAAAAACTGTTTTTT. Translated, it gives CASSSGLNEKLFF.

The rearrangement uses TRBV7-2 and TRBJ1-5; no firm D call. The ends were cut back, 5 bases at V and 5 bases at J, with 7 bases in the middle. The CDR3 contains 12 residues. Germline V lookup: CDR1 SGHTA, CDR2 FQGNSA. CDR3 coding DNA: TGTGCCAGCAGCCCCCCCCATCAGCCCCAGCATTTT. This gives the protein CASSPPHQPQHF.

The chain uses TRBV7-9 and TRBJ1-6, with a tentative D call TRBD1 (5 bases). Germline V gene lookup returns CDR1 SEHNR and CDR2 FQNEAQ (reference sequence). The ends were cut back, 4 bases at V and 8 bases at J, with 18 bases in the middle. CDR3 length: 16 residues. CDR3 sequence reads: CASSSGGWGTDSPLHF. The CDR3 bases are TGTGCCAGCAGCTCCGGTGGGTGGGGGACCGATTCACCCCTCCACTTT.

The V gene is TRBV6-5, the J gene TRBJ1-2, with a possible D match to TRBD1 (6 bases). Trimming left V 10 bases short and J 7 bases short, with 13 bases between. CDR1 and CDR2 (germline): MNHEY, SVGAGI. The CDR3 runs 11 residues. The CDR3 DNA reads TGTGCCACCGCCTCAGGGGCTGGCTACACCTTC. This sequence encodes CATASGAGYTF.

This rearrangement joins TRBV11-3 to TRBJ2-3; possible D gene TRBD2, 5 bases. There are 13 residues in the CDR3. The germline CDR1 and CDR2 sequences are SGHNT and YENEEA. The germline V and J ends were trimmed by 1 base and 7 bases, with 9 bases remaining between them. Here the CDR3 reads CASSLGTWNTQYF. CDR3 coding DNA: TGTGCCAGCAGCTTAGGGACTTGGAATACGCAGTATTTT.

V is TRBV19 and J is TRBJ1-2; D call uncertain. The V gene lost 1 base and the J gene lost 8 bases, with 8 bases spanning the gap. Germline V gene lookup returns CDR1 LNHDA and CDR2 SQIVND (reference sequence). CDR3 size: 12 residues. CDR3 sequence reads: CASSIAPTGYTF. The CDR3 DNA reads TGTGCCAGTAGTATAGCCCCGACCGGCTACACCTTC.

The CDR3 reads CASSETGGKNIQYF. The CDR3 nucleotides are TGCGCCAGCAGTGAAACAGGAGGTAAAAACATTCAGTACTTC. This rearrangement joins TRBV10-1 to TRBJ2-4, with D perhaps TRBD1 or TRBD2 (5 bases each). V was shortened by 3 bases and J by 4 bases, with 10 bases between the two germline ends. The CDR3 sequence is 14 residues long. In germline, CDR1 is WNHNN, CDR2 SYGVQD (reference sequence).

This rearrangement joins TRBV5-1 to TRBJ1-5; 7 bases align to TRBD1. V was pared by 4 bases and J by 4 bases, with 8 bases of the junction left unmatched. CDR1 and CDR2 (germline): SGHRS, YFSETQ. The CDR3 totals 15 residues. CDR3 loop: CASSPVGDSNQPQHF. The CDR3 DNA reads TGCGCCAGCAGCCCGGTGGGGGACAGTAATCAGCCCCAGCATTTT.

V usage is TRBV9 and J usage is TRBJ2-2; 11 nucleotides line up with TRBD1. Trimming at V came to 3 bases and at J to 6 bases, leaving 13 bases not matched to a gene. Germline V gives CDR1 SGDLS, CDR2 YYNGEE. The CDR3 totals 18 residues. The CDR3 DNA reads TGTGCCAGCAGCGGCGACGGGGGCGGACAGGGGGCGCCCGGGGAGCTGTTTTTT. Residues: CASSGDGGGQGAPGELFF.

The CDR3 here is CASSLVSRSGANVLTF. The CDR3 bases are TGTGCCAGCAGCTTAGTCTCAAGGTCTGGGGCCAACGTCCTGACTTTC. The chain has TRBV7-2 and TRBJ2-6; D ambiguous. V was clipped by 1 base and J by 1 base, with 8 bases between them. The CDR3 spans 16 residues. Germline V gene sequence: CDR1 SGHTA, CDR2 FQGNSA.

The CDR3 nucleotides read TGTGCCAGCATGGACAGGGGCTACGAAAAACTGTTTTTT. Protein product: CASMDRGYEKLFF. The chain is built from TRBV7-9 and TRBJ1-4, with TRBD1 matching over 9 bases. J gave up 8 bases and V 7 bases, and 5 bases lay outside the gene matches. The germline V gene has CDR1 SEHNR and CDR2 FQNEAQ (reference sequence). The CDR3 length is 13 residues.

This clone showed up just once. The chain joins TRBV27 to TRBJ2-2; TRBD2 agrees at 8 bases. V dropped 6 bases and J dropped 6; count of bases not matched to a gene: 6. Germline V gene data show CDR1 as MNHEY and CDR2 as SMNVEV (reference sequence). The CDR3 runs 14 residues. CDR3 nucleotides: TGTGCCAGCAGGGCCGGGACTAGTCCCGGGGAGCTGTTTTTT. This translates into CASRAGTSPGELFF.

V and J are TRBV30 and TRBJ1-1, with 7 bases lining up with TRBD1. The CDR3 sequence is 14 residues long. The V gene's germline CDR1 is GTSNPN and CDR2 SVGIG (reference sequence). V gave up 2 bases and J gave up 1 base; unmatched junction bases: 4. CDR3 coding DNA: TGTGCCTGGAGTTGGGGACAGACGAACACTGAAGCTTTCTTT. This codes for CAWSWGQTNTEAFF.

This clone has a single count. V usage is TRBV23-1 and J usage is TRBJ2-6; 7 bases are a match to TRBD1. TRBV23-1 is classed as an ORF, of uncertain function. Unmatched junction bases numbered 8, after V lost 9 bases and J lost 0 bases. The CDR3 has 16 residues. CDR3 loop: CARYRQGSSGANVLTF. Here the CDR3 DNA reads TGCGCCAGGTACCGACAGGGCAGCTCTGGGGCCAACGTCCTGACTTTC.

In its sample, this clone was seen once. The gene calls are TRBV10-2 and TRBJ2-3; TRBD2 agrees at 9 bases. V lost 5 bases to trimming and J lost 5 bases; unmatched junction nucleotides: 5. This CDR3 comprises 14 residues. Germline V gene sequence: CDR1 WSHSY, CDR2 SAAADI. CDR3 sequence: CASSLAGARDTQYF. CDR3 in DNA: TGCGCCAGCAGTTTAGCGGGGGCCCGAGATACGCAGTATTTT.

V and J are TRBV6-5 and TRBJ2-1; D is ambiguous. Germline V gives CDR1 MNHEY, CDR2 SVGAGI. Trimming pared 3 bases from V and 5 bases from J, leaving 8 bases between. The length of the CDR3 is 13 residues. The DNA of the CDR3 is TGTGCCAGCAGTTATATGGGCAACAATGAGCAGTTCTTC. Amino acid sequence: CASSYMGNNEQFF.

The chain links TRBV7-9 to TRBJ1-2; D is uncertain. Trimming took 1 base from V and 7 from J, leaving 7 bases between them. This CDR3 comprises 12 residues. Germline assignment: CDR1 SEHNR and CDR2 FQNEAQ (reference sequence). The CDR3 loop reads CASSLDRIGYTF. Here the CDR3 DNA reads TGTGCCAGCAGCTTAGATCGAATTGGCTACACCTTC.

The chain carries TRBV6-5 and TRBJ1-2; 9 nucleotides line up with TRBD1. Trimming took 5 bases from V and 2 from J; bases not matched to a gene: 6. This CDR3 comprises 15 residues. Germline CDR1 MNHEY, CDR2 SVGAGI. CDR3 region: CASSPRTGANYGYTF. CDR3 bases: TGTGCCAGCAGTCCCCGGACAGGGGCGAACTATGGCTACACCTTC.

The gene calls are TRBV11-2 and TRBJ1-2; D is uncertain. This CDR3 region has 13 residues. Germline-derived CDR1 and CDR2 are SGHAT and FQNNGV. V was shortened by 0 bases and J by 8 bases, with 10 bases between the two germline ends. The CDR3 DNA reads as TGTGCCAGCAGCTTAGACTCTTTTGGAGGCTACACCTTC. Translation: CASSLDSFGGYTF. Combining the CDR3 with reference TRBV11-2 and TRBJ1-2 gives the whole variable domain EAGVAQSPRYKIIEKRQSVAFWCNPISGHATLYWYQQILGQGPKLLIQFQNNGVVDDSQLPKDRFSAERLKGVDSTLKIQPAKLEDSAVYLCASSLDSFGGYTFGSGTRLTVV.

V usage is TRBV5-5 and J usage is TRBJ2-3; D may match TRBD1 or TRBD2 (5 bases each). Germline CDR1 and CDR2: SGHKS and YYEKEE (reference sequence). This CDR3 has 19 residues. Trimming left V 3 bases short and J 0 bases short, with 23 bases between. CDR3 in DNA: TGTGCCAGCAGCTCGAATCTCGGGGCGCTGGGGTATAGCACAGATACGCAGTATTTT. Translated, it gives CASSSNLGALGYSTDTQYF.

This CDR3 reads CASSKFSNNEQFF. The CDR3 region has the DNA TGCGCCAGCAGCAAATTTTCAAACAATGAGCAGTTCTTC. This rearrangement joins TRBV5-1 to TRBJ2-1, with unresolved D. The CDR3 loop spans 13 amino acids. V lost 4 bases and J 5 bases, leaving 10 bases between the germline ends. Germline V lookup: CDR1 SGHRS, CDR2 YFSETQ.

The chain uses TRBV7-6 and TRBJ2-7, with D possibly TRBD2 on 6 matching bases. Trimming stripped 1 base from V and 4 bases from J, with 14 bases between. Looked up from germline, CDR1 is SGHVS and CDR2 is FNYEAQ. The CDR3 runs to 15 residues. CDR3 in DNA: TGTGCCAGCAGCTTAGATCGGCGCCGGGGGTACGAGCAGTACTTC. Its translation is CASSLDRRRGYEQYF.

The chain is built from TRBV7-2 and TRBJ2-3; a weak D match, TRBD2 (6 bases). The germline V gene encodes CDR1 SGHTA and CDR2 FQGNSA. This CDR3 contains 15 residues. V was pared by 1 base and J by 0 bases, with 8 bases between. DNA for the CDR3: TGTGCCAGCAGCTTAGTCGGGACTAGCACAGATACGCAGTATTTT. Amino acid sequence: CASSLVGTSTDTQYF. Filled out from reference TRBV7-2 and TRBJ2-3, the complete variable domain reads GAGVSQSPSNKVTEKGKDVELRCDPISGHTALYWYRQSLGQGLEFLIYFQGNSAPDKSGLPSDRFSAERTGGSVSTLTIQRTQQEDSAVYLCASSLVGTSTDTQYFGPGTRLTVL.

This clone was detected only once. This sequence joins TRBV24-1 and TRBJ2-1; maybe TRBD1 (6 bases). Germline V gene data show CDR1 as KGHDR and CDR2 as SFDVKD. V lost 0 bases and J 2 bases, leaving 7 bases between the germline ends. CDR3 length: 15 residues. Here the CDR3 DNA reads TGTGCCACCAGTGATTTGGGGGGCCCCTACAATGAGCAGTTCTTC. Translated, it gives CATSDLGGPYNEQFF.

This clone was recorded only once. The chain joins TRBV5-1 to TRBJ1-5; D gene unclear. Germline CDR1 reads SGHRS; CDR2 reads YFSETQ. Trimming removed 0 bases at V and 3 bases at J, with 13 bases between. This CDR3 has 16 residues. CDR3 sequence reads: CASSLDPGADNQPQHF. The CDR3 nucleotides are TGCGCCAGCAGCTTGGACCCCGGAGCGGACAATCAGCCCCAGCATTTT.

The genes are TRBV2 and TRBJ1-2; D remains unclear. With 3 bases removed from V and 2 bases from J, the gap between germline ends came to 13 bases. Looked up from germline, CDR1 is SNHLY and CDR2 is FYNNEI. CDR3 size: 15 residues. CDR3 nucleotide sequence: TGTGCCAGCAGTGATTGGGAGATTTACAACTATGGCTACACCTTC. It yields the protein CASSDWEIYNYGYTF.

The rearrangement joins TRBV7-6 to TRBJ2-2, with 10 bases lining up with TRBD1. This CDR3 has 15 residues. From germline, CDR1 is SGHVS and CDR2 FNYEAQ. V lost 7 bases to trimming and J lost 5 bases; unmatched junction nucleotides: 7. The CDR3: CASNPWTGGTGELFF. DNA for the CDR3: TGTGCCAGCAACCCTTGGACAGGGGGGACCGGGGAGCTGTTTTTT.

This clone was found once. V is TRBV27 and J is TRBJ2-3; maybe TRBD2 (6 bases). V lost 1 base and J lost 3, with 17 bases in between. The germline CDR1 and CDR2 sequences are MNHEY and SMNVEV (reference sequence). The CDR3 is 17 residues long. The CDR3 DNA follows: TGTGCCAGCAGTTTATTAGGGCGTAGCGGTAAGACAGATACGCAGTATTTT. Protein product: CASSLLGRSGKTDTQYF.

The chain links TRBV2 to TRBJ1-5; D gene ambiguous. The CDR3 runs to 14 residues. CDR1 is SNHLY and CDR2 is FYNNEI in the germline V gene. Trimming took 3 bases from V and 0 from J, leaving 6 bases between them. The CDR3 DNA is TGTGCCAGCAGTGACAAAAATAGCAATCAGCCCCAGCATTTT. Translation: CASSDKNSNQPQHF.